Listed below are T cell receptor beta chains from one sample, sequenced in a study of molecular identifiers for immune sequencing clone quantification. MiXCR was run by TCRdb on the PCR reads, yielding one entry per CDR3 protein. The sample contains fewer than 350,000 distinct CDR3 sequences, roughly a quarter of which appear only once. Specimen: naive CD8+ T cells from blood, with Jurkat cell RNA spiked in. The receptor source for this set is a human donor in good health. Some libraries in this study had Jurkat cell RNA spiked in. The CDR3 runs from the conserved cysteine through the conserved F or W. Each record gives: D gene, J gene, clone size, CDR3 length, V gene, CDR3 protein, CDR3 DNA. The D gene is left open where the match is weak. Clone size, where shown, is once, few, many, or a class for clones that have expanded.

>NA|TRBJ2-3|NA|16|TRBV19
CASSIDLGPPTDTQYF
TGTGCCAGTAGTATAGATCTTGGCCCGCCCACAGATACGCAGTATTTT
>TRBD1|TRBJ2-3|many|15|TRBV2
CASSEIRGQTDTQYF
TGTGCCAGCAGTGAAATCAGGGGGCAAACAGATACGCAGTATTTT
>NA|TRBJ2-5|few|12|TRBV4-1
CASSRDQETQYF
TGCGCCAGTTCCAGGGACCAAGAGACCCAGTACTTC
>TRBD1|TRBJ2-2|NA|16|TRBV9
CASSHRQGAGTGELFF
TGTGCCAGCAGCCACAGACAGGGGGCTGGGACCGGGGAGCTGTTTTTT
>TRBD2|TRBJ2-1|few|15|TRBV12-3/TRBV12-4
CASSASGGAANEQFF
TGTGCCAGCAGTGCTAGCGGGGGGGCCGCGAATGAGCAGTTCTTC
>TRBD2|TRBJ2-3|NA|18|TRBV6-2/TRBV6-3
CASSYPTSGGFLTDTQYF
TGTGCCAGCAGTTACCCTACTAGCGGGGGATTCCTAACAGATACGCAGTATTTT
>TRBD1|TRBJ2-3|NA|16|TRBV7-6
CASSSTGTVVVDTRYF
TGTGCCAGCAGCTCTACGGGGACAGTTGTAGTGGATACGCGGTATTTT
>NA|TRBJ2-1|few|17|TRBV7-9
CASSLAEGYSSYNEQFF
TGTGCCAGCAGCTTAGCGGAGGGGTACAGCTCCTACAATGAGCAGTTCTTC
>NA|TRBJ1-1|few|11|TRBV7-8
CASSSNTGAFF
TGTGCCAGCAGCTCTAACACTGGAGCTTTCTTT
>NA|TRBJ1-1|NA|15|TRBV6-2/TRBV6-3
CARSYAGPAGTEAFF
TGTGCCCGCAGTTACGCGGGGCCGGCTGGCACTGAAGCTTTCTTT
>NA|TRBJ2-5|NA|15|TRBV2
CASRTRAGFQETQYF
TGTGCCAGCAGAACTAGAGCGGGTTTCCAAGAGACCCAGTACTTC
>NA|TRBJ1-5|many|15|TRBV4-3
CASSQDITFGQPQHF
TGCGCCAGCAGCCAAGATATCACTTTTGGTCAGCCCCAGCATTTT
>TRBD1|TRBJ1-1|many|14|TRBV6-1
CASRPGQALPEAFF
TGTGCCAGCAGGCCCGGACAGGCCCTCCCTGAAGCTTTCTTT
>TRBD1|TRBJ2-7|many|14|TRBV4-3
CASSQARGLYEQYF
TGCGCCAGCAGCCAAGCGAGGGGGCTCTACGAGCAGTACTTC
>TRBD1|TRBJ2-2|many|16|TRBV7-9
CASSPTGTGNTGELFF
TGTGCCAGCAGCCCAACCGGGACAGGAAACACCGGGGAGCTGTTTTTT
>TRBD2|TRBJ2-2|NA|17|TRBV24-1
CDTSGRSSGRATGELFF
TGTGACACCAGTGGCCGATCTAGCGGGAGGGCGACCGGGGAGCTGTTTTTT
>TRBD1|TRBJ1-2|few|15|TRBV5-3
CASSGGTGTNYGYTF
TGTGCCAGCAGCGGAGGGACAGGGACTAACTATGGCTACACCTTC
>NA|TRBJ2-6|many|14|TRBV7-2
CASSLFLGANVLTF
TGTGCCAGCAGCTTATTTTTAGGAGCCAACGTCCTGACTTTC
>NA|TRBJ2-5|NA|16|TRBV19
CASSIPGAAYQETQYF
TGTGCCAGTAGTATCCCCGGGGCAGCCTACCAAGAGACCCAGTACTTC
>NA|TRBJ1-5|few|15|TRBV2
CASSAGAHSNQPQHF
TGTGCCAGCAGTGCGGGGGCACATAGCAATCAGCCCCAGCATTTT
>NA|TRBJ2-6|NA|19|TRBV6-2/TRBV6-3
CASSSRIGPDLSGANVLTF
TGTGCCAGCAGTTCCCGTATCGGGCCCGATCTATCTGGGGCCAACGTCCTGACTTTC
>NA|TRBJ2-3|NA|19|TRBV11-2
CASSPTGPPYDGGTDTQYF
TGTGCCAGCAGTCCAACGGGACCTCCTTATGATGGTGGCACAGATACGCAGTATTTT
>NA|TRBJ2-7|few|13|TRBV20-1
CSATHRARYEQYF
TGCAGTGCTACACACAGGGCGAGGTACGAGCAGTACTTC
>TRBD1|TRBJ1-1|many|14|TRBV7-9
CASSSGTANTEAFF
TGTGCCAGCAGCTCTGGGACAGCGAACACTGAAGCTTTCTTT
>NA|TRBJ1-1|many|18|TRBV4-1
CASSPALQGLHFSAEAFF
TGCGCCAGCAGCCCAGCCTTACAGGGCCTCCATTTCAGCGCTGAAGCTTTCTTT
>NA|TRBJ2-4|few|18|TRBV4-3
CASSQDLRGASPGNIQYF
TGCGCCAGCAGCCAAGATCTCCGAGGGGCCTCTCCTGGAAACATTCAGTACTTC
>NA|TRBJ2-7|few|13|TRBV27
CASRGGRMNEQYF
TGTGCCAGCAGAGGGGGGAGGATGAACGAGCAGTACTTC
>TRBD1|TRBJ2-3|NA|16|TRBV20-1
CSARDLARGLTDTQYF
TGCAGTGCTAGAGATCTGGCCAGGGGGCTGACAGATACGCAGTATTTT
>NA|TRBJ1-2|few|12|TRBV4-3
CASSQGSDGYTF
TGCGCCAGCAGCCAGGGAAGCGATGGCTACACCTTC